A single sample gave rise to the 30 T cell receptor beta chains below, sequenced in a study of shared clonotypes between healthy human individuals. Generated by immunoSEQ multiplex PCR, the TCRdb table keeps only in-frame clones and is missing some. The sample contains roughly 2.4 million clones, about 94% of which appear only once. The sequencing input was naive CD4+ T cells sorted from blood. Stated subset: CD45RA+ positively selected. These TCRs come from a man between 18 and 35 years old in good health.

The chain joins TRBV15 to TRBJ2-7; tentatively, D is TRBD1 (6 bases). V lost 5 bases and J lost 2, with 13 bases in between. Germline V gene sequence: CDR1 LNHNV, CDR2 YYDKDF (reference sequence). The CDR3 contains 14 residues. The CDR3 loop is CATSRQQGTYEQYF. In DNA, the CDR3 is TGTGCCACCAGCCGCCAACAGGGAACCTACGAGCAGTACTTC.

In nucleotides, the CDR3 is TGCAGCACGGGCAGCACAGATACGCAGTATTTT. Amino acids: CSTGSTDTQYF. The V and J genes are TRBV29-1 and TRBJ2-3; D not resolved. Germline CDR1 reads SQVTM; CDR2 reads ANQGSEA. Trimming cost V 8 bases and J 0 bases, with 6 bases left between them. The length of the CDR3 is 11 residues.

V and J are TRBV5-1 and TRBJ2-3, with D tentatively TRBD1 (5 bases). Deletions cut 4 bases from V and 5 bases from J, with 11 bases between. The CDR3 runs 13 residues. CDR1 and CDR2 from the germline V gene are SGHRS and YFSETQ. The CDR3: CASSTAGIDTQYF. CDR3 sequence (DNA): TGCGCCAGCAGCACCGCAGGGATAGATACGCAGTATTTT.

Comment on this clone: Additional DNA sequences in this sample encode the identical CDR3. V and J are TRBV28 and TRBJ1-2; possible D gene TRBD1, 6 bases. CDR3 length: 13 residues. From germline, CDR1 is MDHEN and CDR2 SYDVKM. The germline V and J ends were trimmed by 2 bases and 2 bases, with 6 bases remaining between them. The CDR3 sequence is CASSLQGNYGYTF. The DNA of the CDR3 is TGTGCCAGCAGTTTACAGGGGAACTATGGCTACACCTTC.

This sequence joins TRBV30 and TRBJ2-5; perhaps TRBD2 as D (5 bases). Trimming took 2 bases from V and 1 from J, leaving 8 bases between them. In germline, CDR1 is GTSNPN, CDR2 SVGIG (reference sequence). The CDR3 has 13 residues. The CDR3 DNA reads as TGTGCCTGGAGTACTAGGAGCCAAGAGACCCAGTACTTC. Its protein is CAWSTRSQETQYF.

For this clone: This sample also contains other DNA sequences that code for the same CDR3. J is TRBJ1-6 and V is TRBV2; no clear D gene. Germline lookup yields CDR1 SNHLY and CDR2 FYNNEI. The V and J ends lost 6 bases and 2 bases respectively, with 8 bases between them. CDR3 length: 14 residues. The CDR3 DNA sequence: TGTGCCAGCAGGCCGGGTCCCTATAATTCACCCCTCCACTTT. This translates into CASRPGPYNSPLHF. Looking up the rest from reference TRBV2 and TRBJ1-6 gives the full variable domain: EPEVTQTPSHQVTQMGQEVILRCVPISNHLYFYWYRQILGQKVEFLVSFYNNEISEKSEIFDDQFSVERPDGSNFTLKIRSTKLEDSAMYFCASRPGPYNSPLHFGNGTRLTVT.

As to this clone: The sample holds other DNA sequences that translate to the same CDR3. CDR3 sequence: CASSLGTSETQYF. CDR3 coding DNA: TGCGCCAGCAGCTTGGGCACGAGCGAGACCCAGTACTTC. V is TRBV5-1 and J is TRBJ2-5, with no clear D. This CDR3 is 13 amino acids long. Trimming shortened V by 0 bases and J by 5 bases, and 8 bases separated the two germline ends. CDR1 and CDR2 (germline): SGHRS, YFSETQ.

The rearrangement joins TRBV21-1 to TRBJ1-5. TRBV21-1 is designated a pseudogene. The CDR3 is 18 residues long. CDR3 in amino acids: CASSKVFKGTGRDQPQHF. CDR3 nucleotides: TGTGCCAGCAGCAAAGTTTTTAAAGGTACGGGCCGGGATCAGCCCCAGCATTTT.

The rearrangement links TRBV28 to TRBJ1-6; 10 positions match TRBD1. CDR1 is MDHEN, CDR2 SYDVKM, per germline. The trim removed 6 bases at V and 10 bases at J, leaving 9 bases unmatched. This CDR3 has 15 residues. CDR3 coding DNA: TGTGCCAGCAGCTTAAGGGGGACAGGGGCCTCACCCCTCCACTTT. Residues: CASSLRGTGASPLHF.

CDR3 loop: CASSATDRGRWTDTQYF. CDR3 nucleotide sequence: TGTGCCAGCAGCGCCACGGACAGGGGGCGATGGACAGATACGCAGTATTTT. The chain uses TRBV7-9 and TRBJ2-3, with 11 bases fitting TRBD1. This CDR3 comprises 17 residues. The V segment lost 5 bases and the J segment 3 bases; nucleotides outside the gene matches: 10. From germline, CDR1 is SEHNR and CDR2 FQNEAQ (reference sequence).

This clone was recorded once. This rearrangement joins TRBV5-1 to TRBJ2-7, with 9 bases aligning to TRBD2. J was trimmed by 0 bases and V by 4 bases; bases with no gene match: 2. Germline-derived CDR1 and CDR2 are SGHRS and YFSETQ. CDR3 size: 14 residues. CDR3 amino acids: CASSVSGGSYEQYF. CDR3 sequence (DNA): TGCGCCAGCAGCGTTAGCGGGGGCTCCTACGAGCAGTACTTC.

About this clone: Within the sample, other DNA sequences also encode this same CDR3. The chain combines TRBV7-2 with TRBJ2-7; D is possibly TRBD2 (6 bases). Germline V gives CDR1 SGHTA, CDR2 FQGNSA. Trimming removed 3 bases from V and 2 bases from J, with 11 bases in between. The CDR3 contains 14 residues. This chain's CDR3 is CASSLAEGPYEQYF. As DNA, the CDR3 is TGTGCCAGCAGCTTGGCGGAGGGGCCCTACGAGCAGTACTTC.

This clone was counted a single time. The germline gene is not matched at one end of the junction; a read error may be the cause. The V and J genes are TRBV30 and TRBJ1-1; D possibly corresponds to TRBD1 (6 bases). The germline CDR1 and CDR2 sequences are GTSNPN and SVGIG (reference sequence). This CDR3 contains 15 residues. The CDR3 bases are TGTGCCTGGAGTGCCTCAAATCTGAGGGACACTGTAGCTTTCTTT. It yields the protein CAWSASNLRDTVAFF.

The chain combines TRBV7-6 with TRBJ1-2; D might be TRBD1 (6 bases). V lost 6 bases to trimming and J lost 4 bases, with 12 bases between them. The germline CDR1 and CDR2 sequences are SGHVS and FNYEAQ. The CDR3 runs 13 residues. CDR3 sequence reads: CASSTEGGYGYTF. CDR3 DNA: TGTGCCAGCAGTACAGAGGGGGGCTATGGCTACACCTTC.

The chain is built from TRBV6-6 and TRBJ2-5; D not certain. CDR1 is MNHNY and CDR2 is SVGAGI in the germline V gene (reference sequence). V gave up 4 bases and J gave up 1 base, with 7 bases separating them. CDR3 size: 13 residues. CDR3 nucleotides: TGTGCCAGCAGTTCCCAACTCCAAGAGACCCAGTACTTC. It yields the protein CASSSQLQETQYF.

The J gene is TRBJ1-1, the V gene TRBV25-1; perhaps TRBD1 as D (6 bases). Trimming took 3 bases from V and 1 from J, leaving 12 bases between them. Germline CDR1 and CDR2: MGHDK and SYGVNS. The CDR3 is 15 amino acids. The CDR3 sequence is CASSDWTARNTEAFF. The DNA for the CDR3 is TGTGCCAGCAGTGACTGGACAGCCCGGAACACTGAAGCTTTCTTT. The whole variable domain, filled in from reference TRBV25-1 and TRBJ1-1, reads EADIYQTPRYLVIGTGKKITLECSQTMGHDKMYWYQQDPGMELHLIHYSYGVNSTEKGDLSSESTVSRIRTEHFPLTLESARPSHTSQYLCASSDWTARNTEAFFGQGTRLTVV.

The genes are TRBV7-2 and TRBJ2-7; D remains unclear. Trimming took 3 bases from V and 4 from J, leaving 13 bases between them. This CDR3 region has 14 residues. From germline, CDR1 is SGHTA and CDR2 FQGNSA. CDR3 sequence: CASSLVSPSYEQYF. DNA of the CDR3: TGTGCCAGCAGCTTGGTTTCTCCCAGTTACGAGCAGTACTTC. Variable domain in full (rest from reference TRBV7-2 and TRBJ2-7): GAGVSQSPSNKVTEKGKDVELRCDPISGHTALYWYRQSLGQGLEFLIYFQGNSAPDKSGLPSDRFSAERTGGSVSTLTIQRTQQEDSAVYLCASSLVSPSYEQYFGPGTRLTVT.

This clone appeared once. The chain couples TRBV19 to TRBJ2-3; TRBD2 is a possible D gene (5 bases). Looked up from germline, CDR1 is LNHDA and CDR2 is SQIVND (reference sequence). The CDR3 runs to 16 residues. Trimming removed 3 bases at V and 0 bases at J, with 13 bases between. CDR3 region: CASSIGGYPSTDTQYF. CDR3 nucleotides: TGTGCCAGTAGTATTGGAGGTTACCCGAGCACAGATACGCAGTATTTT.

The chain joins TRBV5-4 to TRBJ2-3; TRBD2 agrees at 8 bases. With V trimmed by 4 bases and J by 6 bases, 10 bases remained unmatched. This CDR3 comprises 15 residues. Looked up from germline, CDR1 is SGHNT and CDR2 is YYREEE (reference sequence). CDR3 in DNA: TGTGCCAGCAGCGTTGCCCACGGGGGGGCCGATACGCAGTATTTT. Amino acid sequence: CASSVAHGGADTQYF. Combining the CDR3 with reference TRBV5-4 and TRBJ2-3 gives the whole variable domain ETGVTQSPTHLIKTRGQQVTLRCSSQSGHNTVSWYQQALGQGPQFIFQYYREEENGRGNFPPRFSGLQFPNYSSELNVNALELDDSALYLCASSVAHGGADTQYFGPGTRLTVL.

The V gene is TRBV5-1, the J gene TRBJ2-7; no definite D call. Germline CDR1 SGHRS, CDR2 YFSETQ. The V end lost 0 bases, the J end lost 6 bases, and 10 bases lay between the germline ends. The length of the CDR3 is 13 residues. Here the CDR3 reads CASSLAPAVEQYF. For the CDR3, the DNA is TGCGCCAGCAGCTTGGCACCGGCGGTCGAGCAGTACTTC. Supplemented by reference TRBV5-1 and TRBJ2-7, the full variable domain reads KAGVTQTPRYLIKTRGQQVTLSCSPISGHRSVSWYQQTPGQGLQFLFEYFSETQRNKGNFPGRFSGRQFSNSRSEMNVSTLELGDSALYLCASSLAPAVEQYFGPGTRLTVT.

A single count supports this clone. This sequence joins TRBV12-5 and TRBJ1-3; D may be TRBD1 (5 bases). Looked up from germline, CDR1 is LGHNT and CDR2 is FRNRAP. The V end lost 0 bases, the J end lost 0 bases, and 24 bases lay between the germline ends. The CDR3 covers 21 residues. CDR3: CASGLVPSGTGYQNSGNTIYF. CDR3 in DNA: TGTGCTAGTGGTTTGGTACCCTCCGGCACAGGTTATCAAAACTCTGGAAACACCATATATTTT.

This chain links TRBV30 with TRBJ2-1, with no clear D. Trimming took 4 bases from V and 4 from J, leaving 14 bases between them. The CDR3 spans 14 residues. Germline assignment: CDR1 GTSNPN and CDR2 SVGIG (reference sequence). CDR3 in amino acids: CAWTVRHVYNEQFF. In DNA form, the CDR3 reads TGTGCCTGGACGGTCCGACACGTTTACAATGAGCAGTTCTTC.

This chain joins TRBV7-9 and TRBJ1-6; a possible D gene is TRBD1 (5 bases). The CDR3 length is 15 residues. V gave up 4 bases and J gave up 7 bases, with 14 bases separating them. From germline, CDR1 is SEHNR and CDR2 FQNEAQ (reference sequence). The CDR3 loop is CASSSSFKGNSPLHF. The CDR3 DNA is TGTGCCAGCAGCTCGTCCTTTAAGGGGAATTCACCCCTCCACTTT.

The chain links TRBV7-9 to TRBJ2-7; 8 bases are shared with TRBD2. The junction had 11 bases not matched to a gene; V was cut back by 4 bases and J by 6 bases. This CDR3 is built from 15 residues. CDR1 SEHNR and CDR2 FQNEAQ come from the germline V gene (reference sequence). For the CDR3, the DNA is TGTGCCAGCAGCTCGGGACTAGACGTTGGGGGCGAGCAGTACTTC. It yields the protein CASSSGLDVGGEQYF.

The J gene is TRBJ2-5, the V gene TRBV5-1; 7 nucleotides line up with TRBD1. With V trimmed by 4 bases and J by 1 base, 10 bases remained unmatched. Germline V lookup: CDR1 SGHRS, CDR2 YFSETQ. The CDR3 length is 16 residues. The CDR3 spells CASSRRQGVFQETQYF. CDR3 DNA sequence: TGCGCCAGCAGCCGAAGACAGGGCGTATTCCAAGAGACCCAGTACTTC.

CDR3 region: CASSQGFEYGYTF. CDR3 sequence (DNA): TGCGCCAGCAGCCAAGGTTTCGAATATGGCTACACCTTC. J is TRBJ1-2 and V is TRBV4-1; D is uncertain. Trimming left V 1 base short and J 5 bases short, with 8 bases between. CDR1 is MGHRA, CDR2 YSYEKL, per germline. The CDR3 length is 13 residues.

This clone was seen just once. As DNA, the CDR3 is TGTGCCAGCAGCTTGGCCCTAAGGACAGGGGTTTCGGGCGAGCAGTACTTC. This translates into CASSLALRTGVSGEQYF. The genes are TRBV5-8 and TRBJ2-7; 9 bases map to TRBD1. V dropped 0 bases and J dropped 6; count of bases not matched to a gene: 13. Germline V gene data show CDR1 as SGHTS and CDR2 as YDEGEE. The CDR3 has 17 amino acids.

The count of this clone is one. This sequence joins TRBV5-1 and TRBJ2-2, with D hard to call. Between the trimmed V and J ends, which lost 2 bases and 7 bases, there was a span of 9 bases. This CDR3 spans 13 amino acids. The germline gives CDR1 SGHRS, CDR2 YFSETQ. The CDR3 DNA is TGCGCCAGCAGCTTAGTCGATGGCGGGGAGCTGTTTTTT. It yields the protein CASSLVDGGELFF.

V and J are TRBV10-3 and TRBJ2-1, with 8 bases identical to TRBD2. CDR1 ENHRY and CDR2 SYGVKD come from the germline V gene. Unmatched junction bases numbered 7, after V lost 8 bases and J lost 7 bases. This CDR3 spans 13 amino acids. The CDR3 here is CAIQGLDKNEQFF. In DNA form, the CDR3 reads TGTGCCATCCAGGGACTAGACAAAAATGAGCAGTTCTTC.

V and J are TRBV6-1 and TRBJ2-7; weak D call: TRBD1 (6 bases). Per germline, CDR1 MNHNS and CDR2 SASEGT. The V end lost 2 bases, the J end lost 2 bases, and 10 bases lay between the germline ends. The CDR3 has 14 amino acids. The CDR3 DNA sequence: TGTGCCAGCAGTGAACAGGGGAGAACCTACGAGCAGTACTTC. Translated, it gives CASSEQGRTYEQYF.